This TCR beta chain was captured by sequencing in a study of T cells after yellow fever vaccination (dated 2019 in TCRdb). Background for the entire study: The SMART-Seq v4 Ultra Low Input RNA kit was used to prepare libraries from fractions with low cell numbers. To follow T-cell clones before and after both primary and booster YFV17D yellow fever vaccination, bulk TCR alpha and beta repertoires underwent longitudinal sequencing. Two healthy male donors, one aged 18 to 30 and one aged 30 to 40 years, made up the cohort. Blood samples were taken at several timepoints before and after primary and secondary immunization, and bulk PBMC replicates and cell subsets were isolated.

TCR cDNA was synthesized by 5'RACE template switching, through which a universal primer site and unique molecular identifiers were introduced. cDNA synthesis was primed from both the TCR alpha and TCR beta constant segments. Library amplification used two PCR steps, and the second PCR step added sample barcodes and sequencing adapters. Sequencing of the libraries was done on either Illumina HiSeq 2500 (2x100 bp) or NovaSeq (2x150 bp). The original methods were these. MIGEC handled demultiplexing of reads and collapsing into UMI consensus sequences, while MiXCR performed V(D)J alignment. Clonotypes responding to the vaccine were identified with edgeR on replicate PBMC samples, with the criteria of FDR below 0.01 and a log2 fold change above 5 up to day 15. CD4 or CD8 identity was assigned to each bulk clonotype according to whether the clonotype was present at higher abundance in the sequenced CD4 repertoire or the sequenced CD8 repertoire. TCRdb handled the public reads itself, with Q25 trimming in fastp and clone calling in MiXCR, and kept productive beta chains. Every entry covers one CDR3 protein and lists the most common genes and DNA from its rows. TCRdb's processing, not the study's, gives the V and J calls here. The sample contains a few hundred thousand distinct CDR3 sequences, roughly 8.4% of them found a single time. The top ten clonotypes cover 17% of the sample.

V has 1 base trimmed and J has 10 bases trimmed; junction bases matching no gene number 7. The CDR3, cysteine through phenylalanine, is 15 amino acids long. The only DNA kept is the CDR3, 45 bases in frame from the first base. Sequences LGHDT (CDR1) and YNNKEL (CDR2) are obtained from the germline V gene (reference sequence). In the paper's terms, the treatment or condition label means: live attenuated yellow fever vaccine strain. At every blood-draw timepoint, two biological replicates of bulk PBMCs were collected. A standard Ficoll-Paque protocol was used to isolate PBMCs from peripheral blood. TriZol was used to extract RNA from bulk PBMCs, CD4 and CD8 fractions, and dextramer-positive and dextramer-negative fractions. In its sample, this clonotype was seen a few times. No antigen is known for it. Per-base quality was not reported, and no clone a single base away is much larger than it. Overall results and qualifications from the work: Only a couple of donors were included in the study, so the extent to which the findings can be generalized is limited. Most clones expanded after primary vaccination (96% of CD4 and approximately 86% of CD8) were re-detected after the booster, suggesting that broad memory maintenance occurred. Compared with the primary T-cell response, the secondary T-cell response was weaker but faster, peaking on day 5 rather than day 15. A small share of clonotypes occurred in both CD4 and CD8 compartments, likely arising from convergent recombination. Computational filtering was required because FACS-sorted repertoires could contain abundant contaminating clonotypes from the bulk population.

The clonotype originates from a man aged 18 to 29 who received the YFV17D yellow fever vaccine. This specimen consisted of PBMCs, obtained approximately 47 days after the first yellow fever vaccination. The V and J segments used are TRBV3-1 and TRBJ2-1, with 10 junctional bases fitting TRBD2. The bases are TGTGCCAGCAGCCAAGGAGCCAGCGGGGGGGCCGAGCAGTTCTTC. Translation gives CASSQGASGGAEQFF.